These 25 T cell receptor beta chains share one sample of origin, sequenced in a study of Graves' ophthalmopathy and Graves' hyperthyroidism (dated by TCRdb to the late 2010s). The sequencer was an Illumina HiSeq 2000. For repertoire sequencing, the TCR beta CDR3 regions were amplified from RNA transcripts. The first round of RT-PCR was done with HTBI primers and the Qiagen OneStep RT-PCR kit, and was followed by a second round of multiplex PCR, then size selection and purification. Using fastp at Q25 and MiXCR, TCRdb reprocessed the public reads and kept productive beta chains. Under each unique CDR3 protein, matching rows form one entry showing the most common genes and DNA. For this sample there are almost 750,000 distinct CDR3 sequences; roughly two fifths appear just once. The leading ten clones occupy about 40% of the sample. What was sequenced was peripheral blood. Receptors were obtained from an adult man with Graves' ophthalmopathy.

The chain uses TRBV5-4 and TRBJ1-4; a possible D gene is TRBD1 (5 bases). Between the trimmed V and J ends, which lost 4 bases and 7 bases, there was a span of 17 bases. The CDR3 is 15 amino acids. Germline V gene sequence: CDR1 SGHNT, CDR2 YYREEE (reference sequence). In nucleotides, the CDR3 is TGTGCCAGCAGCCAAGGGCCGGGGCGGAGTGAAAAACTGTTTTTT. Its translation: CASSQGPGRSEKLFF.

The J gene is TRBJ2-2, the V gene TRBV11-2; D is possibly TRBD1 or TRBD2 (6 bases each). The germline CDR1 and CDR2 sequences are SGHAT and FQNNGV. Trimming took off 6 bases at V and 5 bases at J, with 19 bases between the two ends. The CDR3 has 16 amino acids. CDR3 bases: TGTGCCAGCAGTTCCTTAGAGGGGGGCGGAACCGGGGAGCTGTTTTTT. It encodes CASSSLEGGGTGELFF.

This clonotype was found a few times. The chain recombines TRBV12-3 or TRBV12-4 with TRBJ1-1; 9 positions agree with TRBD1. The CDR3 is 15 residues long. V lost 6 bases and J lost 1; bases outside the gene matches: 6. The CDR3 sequence: CASRDRGTSNTEAFF. DNA of the CDR3: TGTGCCAGCAGGGACAGGGGAACCTCGAACACTGAAGCTTTCTTT.

This clonotype was counted at least ten times. The gene calls are TRBV29-1 and TRBJ1-3; 8 nucleotides match TRBD1. Germline loops: CDR1 SQVTM, CDR2 ANQGSEA. Losses at the gene ends were 7 bases for V and 2 bases for J; bases not matched to a gene: 10. CDR3 length: 15 amino acids. CDR3 DNA: TGCAGCGGCCGAATGACAGGGGATGCTGGAAACACCATATATTTT. Its protein is CSGRMTGDAGNTIYF. Based on the CDR3 plus reference TRBV29-1 and TRBJ1-3, the full variable domain is SAVISQKPSRDICQRGTSLTIQCQVDSQVTMMFWYRQQPGQSLTLIATANQGSEATYESGFVIDKFPISRPNLTFSTLTVSNMSPEDSSIYLCSGRMTGDAGNTIYFGEGSWLTVV.

The gene calls are TRBV5-8 and TRBJ1-4; D call uncertain. This CDR3 has 15 amino acids. The germline CDR1 and CDR2 sequences are SGHTS and YDEGEE. The V end was cut by 4 bases, the J end by 0 bases, with 10 bases between. The CDR3 DNA sequence: TGTGCCAGCAGCACATCGGGCCCAACTAATGAAAAACTGTTTTTT. Its protein is CASSTSGPTNEKLFF. The full variable domain, its missing parts supplied by reference TRBV5-8 and TRBJ1-4, is EAGVTQSPTHLIKTRGQQATLRCSPISGHTSVYWYQQALGLGLQFLLWYDEGEERNRGNFPPRFSGRQFPNYSSELNVNALELEDSALYLCASSTSGPTNEKLFFGSGTQLSVL.

The chain recombines TRBV19 with TRBJ1-6; the D gene is possibly TRBD1 (6 bases). Trimming left V 4 bases short and J 6 bases short, with 22 bases between. Germline CDR1 LNHDA, CDR2 SQIVND (reference sequence). The CDR3 totals 18 residues. CDR3 loop: CASSNLPVAGEGNSPLHF. Written as DNA, the CDR3 is TGTGCCAGTAGTAATTTGCCGGTAGCAGGGGAAGGTAATTCACCCCTCCACTTT.

Many counts were recorded for this clonotype. CDR3 sequence reads: CSVIRNTEAFF. For the CDR3, the DNA is TGCAGCGTTATCAGGAACACTGAAGCTTTCTTT. This chain connects TRBV29-1 to TRBJ1-1; no clear D. This CDR3 has 11 amino acids. The germline V gene encodes CDR1 SQVTM and CDR2 ANQGSEA. V was pared by 5 bases and J by 1 base, with 5 bases between.

The chain combines TRBV29-1 with TRBJ2-5; 7 bases fit TRBD1. The tail of the sequence fits TRBJ2-1 better, so the J call may be wrong. This CDR3 is 15 amino acids long. From germline, CDR1 is SQVTM and CDR2 ANQGSEA. The CDR3 spells CSVHLGQTTVNEQFF. CDR3 bases: TGCAGCGTTCACCTGGGACAGACAACCGTCAATGAGCAGTTCTTC.

In this sample, this clonotype turned up a few times. The V and J genes are TRBV20-1 and TRBJ2-5; tentative D call: TRBD1 (5 bases). The CDR3 extends over 15 amino acids. Trimming pared 6 bases from V and 3 bases from J, leaving 20 bases between. The germline gives CDR1 DFQATT, CDR2 SNEGSKA (reference sequence). CDR3 nucleotides: TGCAGTGCCCCCCGTCCGGACACTGGAAAAGAGACCCAGTACTTC. Its translation is CSAPRPDTGKETQYF.

As to this clonotype: No conserved phenylalanine or tryptophan is present at the end of the CDR3, so a read error is the likely explanation. No DNA is shown, since the ends of the CDR3 on it are uncertain; the CDR3 is the one TCRdb lists. The chain is built from TRBV7-2 and TRBJ1-4; the table's D call TRBD1 went unverified against the DNA. The CDR3 contains 11 residues when both ends are counted. Germline-derived CDR1 and CDR2 are SGHTA and FQGNSA. This CDR3 reads CASSLPGRDNY.

This chain links TRBV10-3 with TRBJ2-5; 11 bases are shared with TRBD2. The J segment lost 5 bases and the V segment lost 6 bases, leaving 11 bases of the junction unmatched. Germline CDR1 is ENHRY and CDR2 is SYGVKD. The CDR3 has 16 residues. CDR3 nucleotides: TGTGCCATCAGGGGCCTGGCTAGCGGGAGGCGCGAGACCCAGTACTTC. Protein sequence: CAIRGLASGRRETQYF.

The chain recombines TRBV2 with TRBJ2-5; D might be TRBD1 or TRBD2, each matching 5 bases. The germline V gene encodes CDR1 SNHLY and CDR2 FYNNEI. CDR3 length: 15 amino acids. V shed 1 base and J shed 4 bases, with 13 bases lying between them. CDR3 amino acids: CASSEGQTTGETQYF. The CDR3 nucleotides read TGTGCCAGCAGTGAAGGACAGACTACCGGAGAGACCCAGTACTTC. The full variable domain, its missing parts supplied by reference TRBV2 and TRBJ2-5, is EPEVTQTPSHQVTQMGQEVILRCVPISNHLYFYWYRQILGQKVEFLVSFYNNEISEKSEIFDDQFSVERPDGSNFTLKIRSTKLEDSAMYFCASSEGQTTGETQYFGPGTRLLVL.

Ten or more counts support this clonotype. The V gene is TRBV7-9, the J gene TRBJ1-4; TRBD1 agrees at 11 bases. Germline CDR1 reads SEHNR; CDR2 reads FQNEAQ (reference sequence). Germline trimming cut 5 bases from V and 7 bases from J; bases unmatched to any gene: 6. The CDR3 length is 15 residues. The CDR3 is CASSRRTGGSEKLFF. CDR3 nucleotides: TGTGCCAGCAGCCGGAGGACAGGGGGCAGTGAAAAACTGTTTTTT.

The chain is built from TRBV20-1 and TRBJ2-7; possibly TRBD2 for D (5 bases). Germline V gene sequence: CDR1 DFQATT, CDR2 SNEGSKA (reference sequence). The CDR3 has 15 residues. Trimming cost V 0 bases and J 2 bases, with 14 bases left between them. This CDR3 is CSARDVGGPTYEQYF. The CDR3 DNA reads TGCAGTGCTAGAGATGTAGGCGGGCCTACCTACGAGCAGTACTTC.

This clonotype was found a few times. The chain joins TRBV2 to TRBJ1-5; TRBD1 might be the D (6 bases). Germline V lookup: CDR1 SNHLY, CDR2 FYNNEI. V was shortened by 6 bases and J by 0 bases, with 12 bases between the two germline ends. The CDR3 runs to 15 residues. The DNA for the CDR3 is TGTGCCAGCAGGCTACAGGGTATTAGCAATCAGCCCCAGCATTTT. This encodes CASRLQGISNQPQHF.

The genes are TRBV7-6 and TRBJ1-3; weak D call: TRBD1 (6 bases). Germline V CDR1 and CDR2: SGHVS, FNYEAQ. The CDR3 consists of 16 residues. V was clipped by 2 bases and J by 2 bases, with 13 bases between them. The CDR3 loop is CASSLRGIVAGNTIYF. Written as DNA, the CDR3 is TGTGCCAGCAGCTTAAGGGGGATCGTTGCTGGAAACACCATATATTTT. Full variable domain (missing parts from reference TRBV7-6 and TRBJ1-3): GAGVSQSPRYKVTKRGQDVALRCDPISGHVSLYWYRQALGQGPEFLTYFNYEAQQDKSGLPNDRFSAERPEGSISTLTIQRTEQRDSAMYRCASSLRGIVAGNTIYFGEGSWLTVV.

This clonotype has more than one count but fewer than ten. The V and J genes are TRBV19 and TRBJ1-1, with D hard to call. Trimming took 0 bases from V and 4 from J, leaving 9 bases between them. The germline V gene encodes CDR1 LNHDA and CDR2 SQIVND (reference sequence). This CDR3 has 14 amino acids. The CDR3 DNA is TGTGCCAGTAGTATAGATAGCATGAGCACTGAAGCTTTCTTT. Translated, it gives CASSIDSMSTEAFF.

The count of this clonotype is one. The chain links TRBV29-1 to TRBJ1-6; 9 positions agree with TRBD1. The germline V gene has CDR1 SQVTM and CDR2 ANQGSEA. J lost 11 bases, V lost 3 bases, and 5 bases had no gene match. CDR3 size: 13 residues. This chain's CDR3 is CSVDGTGNPPLHF. CDR3 bases: TGCAGCGTTGACGGGACAGGGAATCCACCCCTCCACTTT.

The chain employs TRBV10-2 and TRBJ1-4, with D uncertain. The V gene's germline CDR1 is WSHSY and CDR2 SAAADI. This CDR3 contains 15 residues. V was shortened by 5 bases and J by 8 bases, with 18 bases between the two germline ends. In DNA form, the CDR3 reads TGCGCCAGCAGTTATCGCGCAGTGAGGGTCGAAAAACTGTTTTTT. It encodes CASSYRAVRVEKLFF.

V and J are TRBV25-1 and TRBJ1-6, with D unresolved. There are 12 residues in the CDR3. Per the germline V gene, CDR1 is MGHDK and CDR2 is SYGVNS. V lost 5 bases and J lost 9, with 8 bases in between. CDR3 sequence: CASSFQASPLHF. DNA for the CDR3: TGTGCCAGCAGTTTCCAGGCTTCACCCCTCCACTTT.

The rearrangement links TRBV6-2 or TRBV6-3 to TRBJ1-1; 9 bases are shared with TRBD1. Losses at the gene ends were 6 bases for V and 0 bases for J; bases not matched to a gene: 5. Germline V lookup: CDR1 MNHEY, CDR2 SVGEGT. This CDR3 comprises 15 residues. In nucleotides, the CDR3 is TGTGCCAGCAGGGAGACAGGGGGGATGAACACTGAAGCTTTCTTT. It specifies CASRETGGMNTEAFF.

This clonotype was counted many times. This sequence joins TRBV10-3 and TRBJ1-2; TRBD1 matches 9 bases. The CDR3 loop spans 16 amino acids. Germline assignment: CDR1 ENHRY and CDR2 SYGVKD. The junction had 15 bases not matched to a gene; V was cut back by 6 bases and J by 7 bases. CDR3 in DNA: TGTGCCATCAGCTCCGGGGGGACAGGGAAGAGCGGTGGCTACACCTTC. The encoded protein is CAISSGGTGKSGGYTF.

J is TRBJ2-7 and V is TRBV2, with 12 positions matching TRBD2. This CDR3 spans 15 amino acids. V lost 2 bases to trimming and J lost 6 bases; unmatched junction nucleotides: 5. The germline V gene has CDR1 SNHLY and CDR2 FYNNEI. The CDR3: CASSESPSGGGEQYF. The DNA for the CDR3 is TGTGCCAGCAGTGAATCCCCTAGCGGGGGGGGCGAGCAGTACTTC.

This clonotype showed up just a few times. The chain employs TRBV29-1 and TRBJ2-5; D tentatively reads TRBD1 or TRBD2 (5 bases each). The CDR3 extends over 13 amino acids. Germline V gene lookup returns CDR1 SQVTM and CDR2 ANQGSEA. Trimming shortened V by 0 bases and J by 5 bases, and 10 bases separated the two germline ends. The CDR3 DNA follows: TGCAGCGTTGAAGATATGTGGGACGAGACCCAGTACTTC. Amino acid sequence: CSVEDMWDETQYF.

Notes on this clonotype: A much larger clone lies one base from this, so it may be a read error. CDR3 bases: TGTGCCAGCAGCTTAGGGAGTAACAGGGTCAATTCACCCCTCCACTTT. Translated: CASSLGSNRVNSPLHF. The rearrangement links TRBV7-2 to TRBJ1-6, with TRBD1 as a possible D gene (6 bases). The CDR3 loop spans 16 amino acids. The V gene lost 1 base and the J gene lost 7 bases, with 14 bases spanning the gap. Germline values: CDR1 SGHTA, CDR2 FQGNSA.